This T cell receptor (beta chain) was found in a study of blood T cells in healthy people across ages. CDR1 SGHAT and CDR2 FQNNGV come from the germline V gene. V lost 7 bases and J 7 bases, leaving 17 bases between the germline ends. The CDR3 length is 14 residues. Study-wide results and caveats: Unsorted PBMCs blocked a conclusive comparison of naive and antigen-experienced cells.

Notes on this clonotype: Its antigen remains unknown.

The donors, healthy Caucasians from Russia, were aged roughly 6 to 100. The draw of peripheral blood yielded ten milliliters from each donor. The amount of total RNA extracted per sample was at least 6 micrograms. A second PCR of about 7 to 11 cycles used a sample-barcoded 5' primer and a J-beta primer mix. TCRdb re-analysed the 5' RACE reads in MiXCR, keeping a single row per CDR3 protein. The table includes 1.5 million to 2 million distinct CDR3 sequences, approximately 30% detected once. The V call is TRBV11-2, the J call TRBJ1-5; D possibly corresponds to TRBD1 (6 bases). The sequenced material came from blood. The clonotype comes from a woman between 25 and 40 years old in good health. This CDR3 is CASTRGGAGQPQHF. For the CDR3, the DNA is TGTGCCAGCACAAGAGGGGGGGCTGGCCAGCCCCAGCATTTT.